Listed below are T cell receptor beta chains from one sample, sequenced in a study of PD-L1 blockade in urothelial cancer. Repertoires were generated with immunoSEQ multiplex PCR, while TCRdb's copy carries only in-frame clones and drops some. The data contain 35,000 to 40,000 clones, roughly 82% of them singletons. The material was PBMCs, obtained around atezolizumab (anti-PD-L1) treatment. These receptors were taken from a man in his 60s with urothelial cancer. Each CDR3 is given with its conserved first and last residue. Fields, in order: clone size, V gene, D gene, J gene, CDR3 DNA, CDR3 protein. A D gene is named only where the DNA matches it firmly. Some rows mark clone size as missing; the rest say once, few, many or name a class of expanded clone.

size: -; V: TRBV30; D: TRBD1; J: TRBJ1-1; DNA: TGTGCCTGGAGACGCGACAGGGGATGGAACACTGAAGCTTTCTTT; CDR3: CAWRRDRGWNTEAFF
size: -; V: TRBV6-6; D: -; J: TRBJ1-5; DNA: TGTGCCACCAAAAGTTTAACAGGGTGGGATCAGCCCCAGCATTTT; CDR3: CATKSLTGWDQPQHF
size: few; V: TRBV30; D: TRBD2; J: TRBJ2-3; DNA: TGTGCCTGGAGTGCCGGGACTAGCGGGGGGGCTCTAGATACGCAGTATTTT; CDR3: CAWSAGTSGGALDTQYF
size: -; V: TRBV30; D: -; J: TRBJ1-6; DNA: TGTGCCTGGAGTACAGGCCTCAGCTCCTATAATTCACCCCTCCACTTT; CDR3: CAWSTGLSSYNSPLHF
size: -; V: TRBV7-7; D: TRBD2; J: TRBJ2-7; DNA: TGTGCTAGCAGCTTCCGGGAGGCCGACTACGAGCAGTACTTC; CDR3: CASSFREADYEQYF
size: once; V: TRBV19; D: -; J: TRBJ1-1; DNA: TGTGCCAGTAGTATAGTCCCCTTAGGGAGGAACACTGAAGCTTTCTTT; CDR3: CASSIVPLGRNTEAFF
size: -; V: TRBV11-2; D: -; J: TRBJ1-1; DNA: TGTGCCAGCAGCCGGAATACAGAGAACACTGAAGCTTTCTTT; CDR3: CASSRNTENTEAFF
size: -; V: TRBV28; D: -; J: TRBJ2-3; DNA: TGTGCCAGCAGTTTTTTCCCCGGCCGGGCAGATACGCAGTATTTT; CDR3: CASSFFPGRADTQYF
size: -; V: TRBV5-4; D: TRBD1; J: TRBJ1-5; DNA: TGTGCCAGCAGCGCCGACAGGGGTTTGCAGCCCCAGCATTTT; CDR3: CASSADRGLQPQHF
size: few; V: TRBV14; D: TRBD1; J: TRBJ2-7; DNA: TGTGCCAGCAGCCAGGGGACAGGGAGCTCCTACGAGCAGTACTTC; CDR3: CASSQGTGSSYEQYF
size: -; V: TRBV28; D: TRBD1; J: TRBJ1-5; DNA: TGTGCCAGCAGTTTAGGTTGGGGACAGTCCCCCCAGCATTTT; CDR3: CASSLGWGQSPQHF
size: -; V: TRBV5-1; D: TRBD1; J: TRBJ1-3; DNA: TGCGCCAGCAGACGAACAGGGGAAGGAGACACCATATATTTT; CDR3: CASRRTGEGDTIYF
size: few; V: TRBV28; D: TRBD2; J: TRBJ2-3; DNA: TGTGCCAGCATTCCTAGGCGGGGGAGCACAGATACGCAGTATTTT; CDR3: CASIPRRGSTDTQYF
size: -; V: TRBV19; D: TRBD1; J: TRBJ1-5; DNA: TGTGCCAGTACCCCCGGGACAGATGAGTATAGCAATCAGCCCCAGCATTTT; CDR3: CASTPGTDEYSNQPQHF
size: -; V: TRBV4-1; D: TRBD1; J: TRBJ2-5; DNA: TGCGCCAGCAGCCTCCGGACAGGGGGAGAGACCCAGTACTTC; CDR3: CASSLRTGGETQYF